The next 8 T cell receptor beta chains were all read from a single sample in a study of cytomegalovirus exposure and HLA in healthy donors. It was with 60 Vbeta and 13 Jbeta primers that the PCR ran. Clones were sequenced by immunoSEQ multiplex PCR, and TCRdb holds only the in-frame ones, with some missing. The sample consists of around 140,000 clones, 65% to 90% of them appearing once. The sequencing sample was made of PBMCs. The receptors come from a woman in her thirties in good health and CMV-seronegative.

The chain employs TRBV28 and TRBJ2-3; the D gene is possibly TRBD1 (5 bases). The germline gives CDR1 MDHEN, CDR2 SYDVKM. V was cut by 8 bases and J by 4 bases, with 13 bases left in between. This CDR3 has 13 residues. CDR3 amino acids: CASYSLQADTQYF. The CDR3 nucleotides read TGTGCCAGCTATTCCCTACAGGCAGATACGCAGTATTTT.

The gene calls are TRBV5-8 and TRBJ2-3; the match to TRBD2 covers 10 bases. From germline, CDR1 is SGHTS and CDR2 YDEGEE. The CDR3 extends over 16 amino acids. J lost 6 bases, V lost 2 bases, and 9 bases had no gene match. For the CDR3, the DNA is TGTGCCAGCAGCTTCGGGGGGGTAGCGGGAGGCGATACGCAGTATTTT. It yields the protein CASSFGGVAGGDTQYF.

CDR3 bases: TGCGCCAGCAGCCAAGATCTAGCGAGTGCAAGTGCAACTAATGAAAAACTGTTTTTT. It specifies CASSQDLASASATNEKLFF. The chain joins TRBV4-3 to TRBJ1-4; D remains unclear. The ends were cut back, 0 bases at V and 0 bases at J, with 17 bases in the middle. Germline V gene sequence: CDR1 LGHNA, CDR2 YSLEER. The CDR3 loop spans 19 amino acids.

V is TRBV29-1 and J is TRBJ1-2, with 7 nucleotides matching TRBD1. V shed 4 bases and J 6 bases; nucleotides not matched to a gene: 8. The CDR3 consists of 13 residues. From germline, CDR1 is SQVTM and CDR2 ANQGSEA. In nucleotides, the CDR3 is TGCAGCGTTGGACAGGGACGGGGCCATGGCTACACCTTC. This sequence encodes CSVGQGRGHGYTF. The entire variable domain, with the rest obtained from reference TRBV29-1 and TRBJ1-2, is as follows: SAVISQKPSRDICQRGTSLTIQCQVDSQVTMMFWYRQQPGQSLTLIATANQGSEATYESGFVIDKFPISRPNLTFSTLTVSNMSPEDSSIYLCSVGQGRGHGYTFGSGTRLTVV.

The chain couples TRBV6-1 to TRBJ1-4; no definite D call. Germline lookup yields CDR1 MNHNS and CDR2 SASEGT. This CDR3 is built from 14 residues. Trimming took 4 bases from V and 7 from J, leaving 13 bases between them. This CDR3 is CASSGEGHSEKLFF. DNA for the CDR3: TGTGCCAGCAGTGGGGAGGGTCATAGTGAAAAACTGTTTTTT.

CDR3 nucleotides: TGTGCCTGGAGCGGGGACACCTCCTACGAGCAGTACTTC. This sequence encodes CAWSGDTSYEQYF. The chain has TRBV30 and TRBJ2-7; possible D gene TRBD1, 6 bases. The CDR3 is 13 residues long. Germline V CDR1 and CDR2: GTSNPN, SVGIG (reference sequence). V lost 3 bases, J lost 0 bases, and 9 bases lay in between. Looking up the rest from reference TRBV30 and TRBJ2-7 gives the full variable domain: SQTIHQWPATLVQPVGSPLSLECTVEGTSNPNLYWYRQAAGRGLQLLFYSVGIGQISSEVPQNLSASRPQDRQFILSSKKLLLSDSGFYLCAWSGDTSYEQYFGPGTRLTVT.

V gene TRBV18 combines with J gene TRBJ2-1; D unresolved. The germline CDR1 and CDR2 sequences are KGHSH and LQKENI. Trimming removed 4 bases at V and 4 bases at J, with 11 bases between. The CDR3 contains 14 residues. The CDR3 here is CASSRDSPYNEQFF. In nucleotides, the CDR3 is TGTGCCAGCTCACGAGATAGCCCATACAATGAGCAGTTCTTC. Drawing the rest from reference TRBV18 and TRBJ2-1, the complete variable domain is NAGVMQNPRHLVRRRGQEARLRCSPMKGHSHVYWYRQLPEEGLKFMVYLQKENIIDESGMPKERFSAEFPKEGPSILRIQQVVRGDSAAYFCASSRDSPYNEQFFGPGTRLTVL.

The chain is built from TRBV11-3 and TRBJ2-1, with TRBD1 identical over 9 bases. CDR1 and CDR2 from the germline V gene are SGHNT and YENEEA. There are 18 residues in the CDR3. V gave up 5 bases and J gave up 0 bases; unmatched junction bases: 11. CDR3: CASSVRTGVRGSYNEQFF. In DNA form, the CDR3 reads TGTGCCAGCAGCGTAAGGACAGGGGTAAGGGGCTCCTACAATGAGCAGTTCTTC.